This T cell receptor beta chain was sequenced in a study of vaccination effects on CD4 cells after COVID-19. At the level of the study: Everyone in the study got two shots of either the BNT162b2 or mRNA-1273 vaccine. Findings and caveats of the study: Spike-reactive clones detected post-vaccine in convalescents consisted mainly of new vaccine-induced clones.

Generated by immunoSEQ multiplex PCR, the TCRdb table keeps only in-frame clones and is missing some. The data hold 45,000 to 50,000 clones, with 60% to 85% observed a single time. Germline V lookup: CDR1 SNHLY, CDR2 FYNNEI. The CDR3 covers 11 residues. V was pared by 6 bases and J by 6 bases, with 9 bases between. The authors isolated CD4+ T cells after roughly eleven days of culture. Documented for the person is a PCR-confirmed SARS-CoV-2 infection occurring between March and December 2020. On days 3 and 7, fresh IL-2 medium replaced half the medium. This clone was seen only a few times. What it recognizes is unknown.

Sequenced here: CD4+ T cells from PBMCs cultured without peptide, sampled before COVID-19 vaccination. This TCR derives from a human donor who had a prior SARS-CoV-2 infection. This rearrangement joins TRBV2 to TRBJ2-7, with D tentatively TRBD2 (6 bases). The CDR3 protein is CASRGLAEQYF. The CDR3 coding sequence is TGTGCCAGCAGGGGACTTGCCGAGCAGTACTTC.